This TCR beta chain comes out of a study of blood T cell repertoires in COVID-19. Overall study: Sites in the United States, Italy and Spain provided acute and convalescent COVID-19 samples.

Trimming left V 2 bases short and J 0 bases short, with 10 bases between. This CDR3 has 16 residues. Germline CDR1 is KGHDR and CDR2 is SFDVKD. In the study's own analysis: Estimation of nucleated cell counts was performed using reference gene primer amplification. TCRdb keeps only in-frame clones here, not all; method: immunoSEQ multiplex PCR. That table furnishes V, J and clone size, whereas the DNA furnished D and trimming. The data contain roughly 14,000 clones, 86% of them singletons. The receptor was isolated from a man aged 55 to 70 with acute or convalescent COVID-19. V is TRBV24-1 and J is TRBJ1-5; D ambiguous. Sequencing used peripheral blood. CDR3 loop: CATSDSNRNSNQPQHF. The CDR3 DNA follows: TGTGCCACCAGTGATTCGAACAGAAATAGCAATCAGCCCCAGCATTTT.